This TCR beta chain derives from a study of response to subunit inactivated influenza vaccine (dated by TCRdb to the late 2010s). In the study overall: Deep quantitative profiling of the T cell receptor repertoire was used in the study to follow responses to a trivalent subunit inactivated influenza vaccine.

Results the study describes overall, beyond this receptor: According to the authors, only a limited number of new T cells may be recruited by each seasonal influenza vaccination.

Library creation used RT-PCR. The reads were generated on an Illumina HiSeq 2500. The public reads were reprocessed in TCRdb via fastp at Q25 and MiXCR, keeping in-frame beta chains. Rows are unified per CDR3 protein, each entry keeping the most common DNA and genes. The sample table contains approximately 520,000 distinct CDR3 sequences; only one count was recorded for 25% of them. The biggest ten clones account for under 2.5% of the sample. The sample holds a few counts of this clonotype. Its specific antigen is unknown. No quality values exist for individual bases; no much larger clone is one base distant. V is pared back by 0 bases and J by 7 bases, with 14 bases lying between the germline termini. Reading the germline V gene gives CDR1 SGHRS and CDR2 YFSETQ. Reading from cysteine to phenylalanine, the CDR3 counts 14 amino acids. CDR3 DNA is the only sequence kept; it has 42 bases, read in frame from the first base.

The chain is assembled from TRBV5-1 and TRBJ2-7; the D gene is possibly TRBD1, with 6 bases matching. This material consisted of CD4+ T cells sorted from PBMCs, taken 5 days after vaccination. The source is a man between 50 and 59 years old who received an inactivated influenza vaccine. Donor details come from another sample of the same person, matched by shared clones. In nucleotides, the sequence is TGCGCCAGCAGCTTGGATTTACAGGGTGTTGAGCAGTACTTC. It translates to CASSLDLQGVEQYF.